The 15 T cell receptor beta chains below all came from one sample that was sequenced in a study of vaccination and CD4 T cells after COVID-19. No cognate antigen is known for these TCRs. The Oncomine TCR Beta short-read assay was applied to DNA of cultured CD4+ T cells. TCRdb analysed the PCR reads with MiXCR anew, one entry per CDR3 protein. The sample records about 20,000 distinct CDR3 sequences, around a quarter being singletons. Treatment: roughly 10-day PBMC culture with coronavirus spike peptide pools or control peptides (ViraFEST assay). The sample comprised cultured CD4+ T cells from blood. These TCRs come from a human donor with COVID-19.

In its sample, this clonotype was seen a few times. The chain is built from TRBV5-1 and TRBJ2-5, with D perhaps given as TRBD1 or TRBD2 (5 bases each). The germline V and J ends were trimmed by 2 bases and 5 bases, with 10 bases remaining between them. Germline CDR1 SGHRS, CDR2 YFSETQ. This CDR3 has 13 amino acids. The CDR3 reads CASSFGAEETQYF. CDR3 nucleotide sequence: TGCGCCAGCAGCTTCGGGGCGGAGGAGACCCAGTACTTC.

This rearrangement joins TRBV20-1 to TRBJ2-7; D ambiguous. V was trimmed by 5 bases and J by 1 base, leaving 9 bases between them. The CDR3 spans 12 residues. CDR1 DFQATT and CDR2 SNEGSKA come from the germline V gene (reference sequence). In DNA form, the CDR3 reads TGCAGTGCTGTGATCCGTTCCTACGAGCAGTACTTC. Encoded protein: CSAVIRSYEQYF.

This clonotype was picked up a small number of times. The chain combines TRBV20-1 with TRBJ1-5; possible D gene TRBD1, 6 bases. The germline V gene encodes CDR1 DFQATT and CDR2 SNEGSKA (reference sequence). The CDR3 spans 17 residues. The V and J ends lost 0 bases and 6 bases respectively, with 21 bases between them. CDR3 sequence: CSARDRRGAGFTQPQHF. Written as DNA, the CDR3 is TGCAGTGCTAGAGATCGACGGGGGGCGGGTTTCACTCAGCCCCAGCATTTT.

In regard to this clonotype: At one end, the junction sequence differs from germline, possibly due to a read error. V and J are TRBV6-1 and TRBJ2-7, with 7 bases lining up with TRBD2. The germline V gene encodes CDR1 MNHNS and CDR2 SASEGT. This CDR3 has 14 residues. The CDR3 DNA sequence: TGCGCCAGCAGGGTAACGGGGGGTATCTACGAGCAGTACTTC. It yields the protein CASRVTGGIYEQYF.

The gene calls are TRBV9 and TRBJ1-6; D uncertain. Trimming left V 6 bases short and J 7 bases short, with 14 bases between. This CDR3 has 14 amino acids. Germline V CDR1 and CDR2: SGDLS, YYNGEE. The CDR3: CASNLRGNNSPLHF. The CDR3 nucleotides read TGTGCCAGCAATTTACGGGGAAACAATTCACCCCTCCACTTT.

This clonotype was seen a few times. For the CDR3, the DNA is TGTGCCAGCAGTAACCCAGGGACGCCCCAGTACTTC. Translation: CASSNPGTPQYF. The chain has TRBV6-2 or TRBV6-3 and TRBJ2-7, with D perhaps being TRBD1 or TRBD2 (5 bases each). Germline CDR1 reads MNHEY; CDR2 reads SVGEGT. V was pared by 5 bases and J by 10 bases, with 15 bases between. This CDR3 is built from 12 residues.

This clonotype was recorded a few times. The rearrangement uses TRBV30 and TRBJ1-6, with D maybe TRBD1 (6 bases). V was clipped by 4 bases and J by 0 bases, with 10 bases between them. CDR1 is GTSNPN and CDR2 is SVGIG in the germline V gene (reference sequence). CDR3 length: 15 residues. The CDR3 bases are TGTGCCTGGACAGGGGCGAGCTCCTATAATTCACCCCTCCACTTT. Encoded protein: CAWTGASSYNSPLHF.

The sample holds a few counts of this clonotype. The chain joins TRBV20-1 to TRBJ1-2; a possible D gene is TRBD1 (5 bases). Germline V gene sequence: CDR1 DFQATT, CDR2 SNEGSKA (reference sequence). This CDR3 is 16 amino acids long. V lost 0 bases to trimming and J lost 1 base, with 15 bases between them. Here the CDR3 reads CSARDPGVPVNYGYTF. The CDR3 nucleotides read TGCAGTGCTAGAGATCCGGGGGTGCCTGTTAACTATGGCTACACCTTC.

This clonotype has only a few counts. One end of the junction fails to match germline, which may point to a read error. The genes are TRBV20-1 and TRBJ1-2; weak D call: TRBD1 (5 bases). CDR1 and CDR2 from the germline V gene are DFQATT and SNEGSKA (reference sequence). This CDR3 contains 15 residues. The DNA for the CDR3 is TGCAGTGCCAGAGAAAGGCGTCAGGGAATAAATGGCTACACCTTC. It encodes CSARERRQGINGYTF.

V is TRBV19 and J is TRBJ1-4; 9 bases line up with TRBD1. This CDR3 is 14 amino acids long. V trimming: 6 bases; J trimming: 3 bases; junction bases outside the gene matches: 2. CDR1 LNHDA and CDR2 SQIVND come from the germline V gene (reference sequence). CDR3 coding DNA: TGTGCCAGTAGAACAGGGGGCTCTAATGAAAAACTGTTTTTT. It specifies CASRTGGSNEKLFF.

The chain's CDR3 is CASRGRQTMNTEAFF. The CDR3 nucleotides read TGTGCCAGTAGAGGGAGACAGACCATGAACACTGAAGCTTTCTTT. The gene calls are TRBV19 and TRBJ1-1, with D maybe TRBD1 (5 bases). In germline, CDR1 is LNHDA, CDR2 SQIVND (reference sequence). Trimming removed 6 bases from V and 0 bases from J, with 14 bases in between. This CDR3 comprises 15 residues. Supplemented by reference TRBV19 and TRBJ1-1, the full variable domain reads DGGITQSPKYLFRKEGQNVTLSCEQNLNHDAMYWYRQDPGQGLRLIYYSQIVNDFQKGDIAEGYSVSREKKESFPLTVTSAQKNPTAFYLCASRGRQTMNTEAFFGQGTRLTVV.

This clonotype has just a few counts. The rearrangement links TRBV20-1 to TRBJ2-1; D gene uncertain. This CDR3 spans 10 amino acids. The V gene's germline CDR1 is DFQATT and CDR2 SNEGSKA (reference sequence). Deletions cut 3 bases from V and 6 bases from J, with 3 bases between. The CDR3 here is CSARSNEQFF. The CDR3 nucleotides are TGCAGTGCTAGGTCCAATGAGCAGTTCTTC.

This clonotype has a handful of counts. The chain has TRBV11-3 and TRBJ1-2; 8 bases are a match to TRBD1. The CDR3 runs to 16 residues. Unmatched junction bases numbered 14, after V lost 5 bases and J lost 6 bases. From germline, CDR1 is SGHNT and CDR2 YENEEA. This CDR3 is CASSTTPRTGMNGYTF. CDR3 DNA sequence: TGTGCCAGCAGCACAACACCACGGACAGGGATGAATGGCTACACCTTC.

The chain is built from TRBV4-3 and TRBJ2-7; D call uncertain. The CDR3 contains 11 residues. The germline CDR1 and CDR2 sequences are LGHNA and YSLEER. With 2 bases removed from V and 6 bases from J, the gap between germline ends came to 5 bases. CDR3: CASSQLSEQYF. The CDR3 DNA reads TGCGCCAGCAGCCAATTGAGCGAGCAGTACTTC.

This sequence joins TRBV4-1 and TRBJ1-5, with a possible D match to TRBD1 (6 bases). The CDR3 covers 15 residues. The germline CDR1 and CDR2 sequences are MGHRA and YSYEKL. Trimming pared 0 bases from V and 7 bases from J, leaving 13 bases between. The CDR3 reads CASSQDTGLYQPQHF. The CDR3 nucleotides are TGCGCCAGCAGCCAAGATACAGGGTTGTACCAGCCCCAGCATTTT.